Given below is one TCR beta chain in context. Antigen unknown. J was trimmed by 4 bases and V by 1 base; bases with no gene match: 6. Germline V gives CDR1 LGHDT, CDR2 YNNKEL (reference sequence). This CDR3 has 16 amino acids. The record originates from a study of CD8 T cells in ankylosing spondylitis. Quantitative 5'-RACE with molecular barcodes generated TCR beta libraries. TCRdb itself ran the 5' RACE reads through MiXCR, one entry per CDR3 protein. Among about 800,000 distinct CDR3 sequences listed, 10% to 15% were seen once. Findings and caveats of the study: Those disease-linked clones were CD8+; they were also relatively rare in peripheral blood. Blood of patients with ankylosing spondylitis appeared to be characterized by a TCR beta motif of several highly homologous variants.

This chain connects TRBV3-1 to TRBJ2-2; 7 bases align to TRBD2. This receptor was identified in a male donor with ankylosing spondylitis. Source material: blood, either unsorted or a sorted T cell fraction (not recorded which). The CDR3 here is CASSQVAGVRTGELFF. Written as DNA, the CDR3 is TGTGCCAGCAGCCAAGTCGCGGGAGTTCGCACCGGGGAGCTGTTTTTT.